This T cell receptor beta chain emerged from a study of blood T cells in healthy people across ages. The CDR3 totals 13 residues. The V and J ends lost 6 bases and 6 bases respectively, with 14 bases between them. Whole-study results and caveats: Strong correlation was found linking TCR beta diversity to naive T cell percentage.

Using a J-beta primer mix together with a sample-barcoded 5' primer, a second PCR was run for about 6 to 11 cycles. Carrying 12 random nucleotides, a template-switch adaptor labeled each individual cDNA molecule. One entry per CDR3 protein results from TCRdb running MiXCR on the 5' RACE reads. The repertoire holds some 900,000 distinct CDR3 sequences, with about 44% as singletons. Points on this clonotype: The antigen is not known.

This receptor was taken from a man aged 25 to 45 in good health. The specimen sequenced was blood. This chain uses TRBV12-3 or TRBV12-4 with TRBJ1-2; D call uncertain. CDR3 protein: CASSPATPHGYTF. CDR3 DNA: TGTGCCAGCAGCCCGGCTACCCCTCATGGCTACACCTTC.